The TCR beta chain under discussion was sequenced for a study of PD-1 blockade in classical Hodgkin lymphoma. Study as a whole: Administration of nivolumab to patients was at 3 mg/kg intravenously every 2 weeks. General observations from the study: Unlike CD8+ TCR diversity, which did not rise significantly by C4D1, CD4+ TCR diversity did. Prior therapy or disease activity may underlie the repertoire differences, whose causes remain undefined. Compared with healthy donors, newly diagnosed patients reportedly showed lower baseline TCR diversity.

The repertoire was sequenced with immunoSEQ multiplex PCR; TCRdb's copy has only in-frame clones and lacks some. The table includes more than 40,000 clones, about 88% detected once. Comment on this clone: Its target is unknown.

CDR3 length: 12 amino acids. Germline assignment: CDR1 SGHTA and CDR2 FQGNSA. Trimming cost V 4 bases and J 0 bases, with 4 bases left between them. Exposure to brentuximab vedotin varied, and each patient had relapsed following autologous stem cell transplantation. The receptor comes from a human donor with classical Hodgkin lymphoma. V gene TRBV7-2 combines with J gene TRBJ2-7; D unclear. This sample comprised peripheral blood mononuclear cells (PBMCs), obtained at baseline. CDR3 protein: CASSSNSYEQYF. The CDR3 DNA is TGTGCCAGCAGCTCCAACTCCTACGAGCAGTACTTC.